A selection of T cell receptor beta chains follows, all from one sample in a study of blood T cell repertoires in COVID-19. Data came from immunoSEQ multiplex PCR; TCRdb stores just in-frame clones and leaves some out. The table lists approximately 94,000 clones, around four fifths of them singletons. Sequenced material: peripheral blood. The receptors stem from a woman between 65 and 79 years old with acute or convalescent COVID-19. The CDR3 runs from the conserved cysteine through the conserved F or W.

CDR3: CSARPGTGDNEQFF
J: TRBJ2-1
V: TRBV29-1

CDR3: CASSLMGLSSGNTIYF
J: TRBJ1-3
V: TRBV7-8

CDR3: CASSAQGDRTDTQYF
J: TRBJ2-3
V: TRBV9

CDR3: CASSLGGARETQYF
J: TRBJ2-5
V: TRBV25-1

CDR3: CAISESTGNSYGYTF
J: TRBJ1-2
V: TRBV10-3

CDR3: CASSRSGTSRSGNTIYF
J: TRBJ1-3
V: TRBV14

CDR3: CASSPPAPRGELFF
J: TRBJ2-2
V: TRBV6-5

CDR3: CASSPRHFSPLHF
J: TRBJ1-6
V: TRBV12-3/TRBV12-4

CDR3: CASSIRQENTEAFF
J: TRBJ1-1
V: TRBV6-6

CDR3: CSVSQGSNTGELFF
J: TRBJ2-2
V: TRBV29-1

CDR3: CASSTGDRGAYNEQFF
J: TRBJ2-1
V: TRBV2

CDR3: CASSYGQGNTEAFF
J: TRBJ1-1
V: TRBV7-9

CDR3: CASSQEGRGDTEAFF
J: TRBJ1-1
V: TRBV3-1/TRBV3-2

CDR3: CASSEEDRIYGYTF
J: TRBJ1-2
V: TRBV2

CDR3: CASSAGTTEGSPLHF
J: TRBJ1-6
V: TRBV9

CDR3: CASSNRDNQPQHF
J: TRBJ1-5
V: TRBV11-2

CDR3: CASRSGGVSVAFF
J: TRBJ1-1
V: TRBV2

CDR3: CAWNEDRVSSDTEAFF
J: TRBJ1-1
V: TRBV30

CDR3: CASSLDTWSKAFF
J: TRBJ1-1
V: TRBV7-3

CDR3: CAWIWGGYGYTF
J: TRBJ1-2
V: TRBV30

CDR3: CASSQQGNQETQYF
J: TRBJ2-5
V: TRBV3-1/TRBV3-2

CDR3: CASSARGLGIPSNQPQHF
J: TRBJ1-5
V: TRBV19

CDR3: CASSVETGSPGYTF
J: TRBJ1-2
V: TRBV9

CDR3: CASSSGTRAGELFF
J: TRBJ2-2
V: TRBV6-2/TRBV6-3

CDR3: CASSLTRIITGELFF
J: TRBJ2-2
V: TRBV7-3

CDR3: CAWIPPPGGTREAFF
J: TRBJ1-1
V: TRBV30

CDR3: CARGGLGSGANVLTF
J: TRBJ2-6
V: TRBV2

CDR3: CASSLVGGGGTDTQYF
J: TRBJ2-3
V: TRBV5-5

CDR3: CASRAPGTGDEQPQHF
J: TRBJ1-5
V: TRBV19

CDR3: CAISAPGDTQYF
J: TRBJ2-3
V: TRBV10-3

CDR3: CASSLVYMGGSNTEAFF
J: TRBJ1-1
V: TRBV7-8

CDR3: CAIRGEQGLPQHF
J: TRBJ1-5
V: TRBV10-3

CDR3: CASSSSTVSSGNTIYF
J: TRBJ1-3
V: TRBV18

CDR3: CASKSDGTGRGYTF
J: TRBJ1-2
V: TRBV6-5

CDR3: CASSIRGHWGTQYF
J: TRBJ2-5
V: TRBV19

CDR3: CASSPGAKSGNEKLFF
J: TRBJ1-4
V: TRBV7-2

CDR3: CASSVRYEQYF
J: TRBJ2-7
V: TRBV3-1/TRBV3-2

CDR3: CSASSFSGEGGTEAFF
J: TRBJ1-1
V: TRBV20-1

CDR3: CAISTLRDRAATEAFF
J: TRBJ1-1
V: TRBV10-3

CDR3: CASRVTDASYGYTF
J: TRBJ1-2
V: TRBV19

CDR3: CASSQAGQGGEKLFF
J: TRBJ1-4
V: TRBV4-2

CDR3: CASSIGFGQGDTEAFF
J: TRBJ1-1
V: TRBV19

CDR3: CASSIATGANSPLHF
J: TRBJ1-6
V: TRBV5-6

CDR3: CASSYSPGQGNTIYF
J: TRBJ1-3
V: TRBV6-5

CDR3: CAWIRTGRVSEAFF
J: TRBJ1-1
V: TRBV30

CDR3: CASSNRLQGAYGNTIYF
J: TRBJ1-3
V: TRBV7-2

CDR3: CASSQEGGLNEKLFF
J: TRBJ1-4
V: TRBV4-2

CDR3: CASSLLTEQFF
J: TRBJ2-1
V: TRBV12-3/TRBV12-4

CDR3: CASTLGADTQYF
J: TRBJ2-3
V: TRBV7-2

CDR3: CSVNPGEDGEKLFF
J: TRBJ1-4
V: TRBV29-1

CDR3: CASSYSSNYGYTF
J: TRBJ1-2
V: TRBV6-5

CDR3: CSASSLGQGNDGYTF
J: TRBJ1-2
V: TRBV20-1

CDR3: CASSVSRDSPNEKLFF
J: TRBJ1-4
V: TRBV25-1

CDR3: CASRWTGDSPLHF
J: TRBJ1-6
V: TRBV2

CDR3: CASSLAGTSGGGADTQYF
J: TRBJ2-3
V: TRBV11-3

CDR3: CASSLGSRSTGELFF
J: TRBJ2-2
V: TRBV7-2

CDR3: CASSRQGLNTEAFF
J: TRBJ1-1
V: TRBV11-2

CDR3: CASSPSNRDGYTF
J: TRBJ1-2
V: TRBV7-9

CDR3: CASSPSGPLGGTQYF
J: TRBJ2-5
V: TRBV7-9

CDR3: CASSRPGDQPQHF
J: TRBJ1-5
V: TRBV7-2